The next 13 T cell receptor beta chains were all read from a single sample in a study of blood T cell repertoires in COVID-19. Only in-frame clones appear in the TCRdb table, and some are missing; sequencing was by immunoSEQ multiplex PCR. The sample consists of approximately 120,000 clones, about 80% of them appearing once. The sequenced sample was peripheral blood. Receptors originate from a woman aged 45-65 years with acute or convalescent COVID-19.

This chain uses TRBV7-9 with TRBJ2-7; 10 bases map to TRBD2. CDR1 is SEHNR and CDR2 is FQNEAQ in the germline V gene (reference sequence). The CDR3 spans 13 residues. V lost 5 bases and J lost 5; bases outside the gene matches: 3. The DNA for the CDR3 is TGTGCCAGCAGCCCCGGACTAGCGGACGAGCAGTACTTC. This translates into CASSPGLADEQYF. Full variable domain (remainder filled in from reference TRBV7-9 and TRBJ2-7): DTGVSQNPRHKITKRGQNVTFRCDPISEHNRLYWYRQTLGQGPEFLTYFQNEAQLEKSRLLSDRFSAERPKGSFSTLEIQRTEQGDSAMYLCASSPGLADEQYFGPGTRLTVT.

This clone was observed a handful of times. The chain couples TRBV6-5 to TRBJ2-7, with a possible D match to TRBD2 (7 bases). Germline CDR1 reads MNHEY; CDR2 reads SVGAGI. Trimming shortened V by 6 bases and J by 2 bases, and 14 bases separated the two germline ends. The CDR3 has 14 amino acids. Here the CDR3 DNA reads TGTGCCAGCAGGGAGGGGGGGGGCCCCTACGAGCAGTACTTC. This encodes CASREGGGPYEQYF.

This chain joins TRBV15 and TRBJ2-3, with 15 bases matching TRBD2. J lost 8 bases, V lost 5 bases, and 20 bases had no gene match. This CDR3 contains 20 residues. Per germline, CDR1 LNHNV and CDR2 YYDKDF (reference sequence). The CDR3 DNA follows: TGTGCCACCAGCCTAGGCCCGGGACTAGCGGGGGGCCTCGGGCTCGGTACGCAGTATTTT. This sequence encodes CATSLGPGLAGGLGLGTQYF. Full variable domain (outside the CDR3, taken from reference TRBV15 and TRBJ2-3): DAMVIQNPRYQVTQFGKPVTLSCSQTLNHNVMYWYQQKSSQAPKLLFHYYDKDFNNEADTPDNFQSRRPNTSFCFLDIRSPGLGDTAMYLCATSLGPGLAGGLGLGTQYFGPGTRLTVL.

This chain links TRBV30 with TRBJ2-3; TRBD1 agrees at 8 bases. This CDR3 has 15 residues. J gave up 6 bases and V 4 bases, and 12 bases lay outside the gene matches. Germline assignment: CDR1 GTSNPN and CDR2 SVGIG (reference sequence). The CDR3: CAWTNVDRAWDTQYF. The CDR3 bases are TGTGCCTGGACAAACGTGGACAGGGCGTGGGATACGCAGTATTTT.

The sample holds one count of this clone. This chain uses TRBV15 with TRBJ1-5, with TRBD1 as a possible D gene (6 bases). V dropped 5 bases and J dropped 6 bases, with 17 bases sitting between them. Looked up from germline, CDR1 is LNHNV and CDR2 is YYDKDF (reference sequence). The CDR3 is 15 residues long. DNA for the CDR3: TGTGCCACCAGCGGAGGGGGTAGGGGGACTCAGCCCCAGCATTTT. Translation: CATSGGGRGTQPQHF.

CDR3 protein: CASSLGSGQETQYF. The DNA of the CDR3 is TGTGCCAGCAGCTTGGGTAGCGGGCAAGAGACCCAGTACTTC. The gene calls are TRBV5-4 and TRBJ2-5, with 7 nucleotides matching TRBD2. Unmatched junction bases numbered 1, after V lost 0 bases and J lost 2 bases. Germline V gene lookup returns CDR1 SGHNT and CDR2 YYREEE (reference sequence). CDR3 length equals 14 residues.

The CDR3 coding sequence is TGTGCCAGCAGTGAAAGCAGGGGGCGACGAGGCTACACCTTC. Amino acid sequence: CASSESRGRRGYTF. This rearrangement joins TRBV2 to TRBJ1-2; 8 nucleotides line up with TRBD1. Germline assignment: CDR1 SNHLY and CDR2 FYNNEI. The CDR3 totals 14 residues. Trimming took 2 bases from V and 8 from J; bases not matched to a gene: 7.

This rearrangement joins TRBV5-1 to TRBJ1-2, with TRBD1 matching 8 bases. V lost 4 bases and J lost 4; bases outside the gene matches: 12. Per germline, CDR1 SGHRS and CDR2 YFSETQ. The CDR3 runs 16 residues. CDR3 in DNA: TGCGCCAGCAGCCCCGGACAGGGCTCGTCTGGCTATGGCTACACCTTC. This gives the protein CASSPGQGSSGYGYTF.

The chain is built from TRBV5-8 and TRBJ1-2, with a possible D match to TRBD1 (6 bases). Trimming cost V 4 bases and J 4 bases, with 11 bases left between them. The CDR3 runs 13 residues. CDR1 is SGHTS and CDR2 is YDEGEE in the germline V gene. This CDR3 is CASSRDRLYGYTF. CDR3 nucleotides: TGTGCCAGCAGCCGCGACAGGCTCTATGGCTACACCTTC. The variable domain in full, with the rest retrieved from reference TRBV5-8 and TRBJ1-2, is EAGVTQSPTHLIKTRGQQATLRCSPISGHTSVYWYQQALGLGLQFLLWYDEGEERNRGNFPPRFSGRQFPNYSSELNVNALELEDSALYLCASSRDRLYGYTFGSGTRLTVV.

CDR3 residues: CASSWWGAEAFF. DNA of the CDR3: TGTGCCAGCTCCTGGTGGGGGGCTGAAGCTTTCTTT. The rearrangement uses TRBV2 and TRBJ1-1; D perhaps matches TRBD1 (5 bases). The germline V gene has CDR1 SNHLY and CDR2 FYNNEI. CDR3 size: 12 residues. The V gene lost 8 bases and the J gene lost 6 bases, with 13 bases spanning the gap.

This chain joins TRBV3-1 (or the pseudogene TRBV3-2) and TRBJ2-2; D is possibly TRBD1 (6 bases). This CDR3 contains 15 residues. Trimming left V 6 bases short and J 4 bases short, with 15 bases between. Germline CDR1 and CDR2: LGHDT and YNNKEL (reference sequence). The DNA for the CDR3 is TGTGCCAGCAGTTGGTCAGGGGTTCTCACCGGGGAGCTGTTTTTT. Its translation: CASSWSGVLTGELFF.

The V and J genes are TRBV5-1 and TRBJ2-3; TRBD1 matches at 11 bases. The CDR3 loop spans 16 amino acids. CDR1 is SGHRS and CDR2 is YFSETQ in the germline V gene. Trimming cost V 4 bases and J 3 bases; bases outside gene matches: 7. The CDR3 here is CASSPGDRGRTDTQYF. In DNA, the CDR3 is TGCGCCAGCAGCCCAGGGGACAGGGGGAGGACAGATACGCAGTATTTT. Full variable domain (outside the CDR3, taken from reference TRBV5-1 and TRBJ2-3): KAGVTQTPRYLIKTRGQQVTLSCSPISGHRSVSWYQQTPGQGLQFLFEYFSETQRNKGNFPGRFSGRQFSNSRSEMNVSTLELGDSALYLCASSPGDRGRTDTQYFGPGTRLTVL.

This chain connects TRBV27 to TRBJ2-7, with D possibly being TRBD2 (7 bases). The germline CDR1 and CDR2 sequences are MNHEY and SMNVEV (reference sequence). V was shortened by 2 bases and J by 2 bases, with 16 bases between the two germline ends. This CDR3 contains 16 residues. The CDR3 DNA sequence: TGTGCCAGCAGTTTAGGGGGGGGCCGGTTAACCTACGAGCAGTACTTC. It translates to CASSLGGGRLTYEQYF.